The 23 T cell receptor beta chains below all came from one sample that was sequenced in a study of blood T cells in healthy people across ages. Primed by a sample-barcoded 5' primer and a J-beta primer mix, a second PCR proceeded for 7 to 11 cycles. TCRdb fed the 5' RACE reads into MiXCR, producing one record per CDR3 protein. The table lists 1.4 million or so distinct CDR3 sequences, 42% of them singletons. Sequencing was done on a sample of blood. The receptors stem from a woman aged 18-30 years in good health.

The chain joins TRBV4-1 to TRBJ2-1, with D tentatively TRBD2 (5 bases). The end of the DNA is better explained by TRBJ2-7, so the J call may be wrong. The CDR3 runs to 15 residues. Germline V gene data show CDR1 as MGHRA and CDR2 as YSYEKL. The DNA of the CDR3 is TGCGCCAGCAGCCAAGTTTCCAGCGGTTACAATGAGCAGTACTTC. This gives the protein CASSQVSSGYNEQYF.

The chain combines TRBV20-1 with TRBJ2-1; possibly TRBD2 for D (5 bases). The J call may be wrong; the DNA end is better matched by TRBJ2-7. CDR1 and CDR2 from the germline V gene are DFQATT and SNEGSKA (reference sequence). The CDR3 contains 14 residues. This chain's CDR3 is CSAREHSAYNEQYF. The CDR3 nucleotides are TGCAGTGCTAGAGAACATAGCGCGTACAATGAGCAGTACTTC.

The table lists this clonotype with a few counts. CDR3 sequence: CASSAPQGAYGYTF. Here the CDR3 DNA reads TGTGCCAGCTCGGCACCACAGGGGGCCTATGGCTACACCTTC. The V gene is TRBV2, the J gene TRBJ1-2; TRBD1 aligns across 9 bases. CDR3 length: 14 residues. The J segment lost 4 bases and the V segment lost 8 bases, leaving 8 bases of the junction unmatched. CDR1 and CDR2 (germline): SNHLY, FYNNEI.

V gene TRBV6-1 combines with J gene TRBJ1-2; TRBD1 might be the D (5 bases). CDR3 size: 14 residues. Germline lookup yields CDR1 MNHNS and CDR2 SASEGT. The V and J ends lost 4 bases and 7 bases respectively, with 16 bases between them. Written as DNA, the CDR3 is TGTGCCAGCAGTGTTCCCAGGGTAACTTCTGGCTACACCTTC. It translates to CASSVPRVTSGYTF.

This clonotype was seen a few times. This CDR3 reads CASSTRVGGILGYTF. As DNA, the CDR3 is TGTGCCAGCAGCACTCGGGTGGGGGGCATTCTTGGCTACACCTTC. The chain has TRBV12-3 or TRBV12-4 and TRBJ1-2; TRBD1 might be the D (6 bases). V was pared by 6 bases and J by 7 bases, with 21 bases between. The CDR3 runs 15 residues.

As regards this clonotype: Its ends do not fully match the called genes, so a read error is possible. The chain recombines TRBV7-2 with TRBJ2-3; D gene ambiguous. The CDR3 extends over 15 amino acids. CDR1 and CDR2 (germline): SGHTA, FQGNSA. DNA for the CDR3: TGTGCCAGCAGCGCCCGACGGCGGAACACAGATGCGCAGTATTTT. Protein product: CASSARRRNTDAQYF.

This clonotype was detected a few times. V usage is TRBV15 and J usage is TRBJ1-2; no reliable D call. The ends were cut back, 1 base at V and 5 bases at J, with 8 bases in the middle. The CDR3 consists of 13 residues. CDR1 LNHNV and CDR2 YYDKDF come from the germline V gene (reference sequence). DNA of the CDR3: TGTGCCACCAGCAGAGGAGAACGATATGGCTACACCTTC. This translates into CATSRGERYGYTF.

The V and J genes are TRBV19 and TRBJ2-3; TRBD2 is a possible D gene (6 bases). The CDR3 is 16 amino acids. Germline CDR1 reads LNHDA; CDR2 reads SQIVND (reference sequence). V dropped 3 bases and J dropped 0 bases, with 13 bases sitting between them. The CDR3 nucleotides read TGTGCCAGTAGTATCGTCGGGGGAACTAGCACAGATACGCAGTATTTT. Translating it yields CASSIVGGTSTDTQYF.

This sequence joins TRBV24-1 and TRBJ2-1, with D possibly TRBD2 on 5 matching bases. CDR3 size: 14 residues. Per the germline V gene, CDR1 is KGHDR and CDR2 is SFDVKD. Trimming took off 4 bases at V and 2 bases at J, with 8 bases between the two ends. CDR3 region: CATSDREPYNEQFF. The CDR3 DNA reads as TGTGCCACCAGTGACCGGGAACCCTACAATGAGCAGTTCTTC.

This chain links TRBV12-3 or TRBV12-4 with TRBJ2-3, with TRBD2 identical over 8 bases. This CDR3 has 15 residues. The ends lost 6 bases at V and 5 bases at J; junction bases unmatched: 10. In DNA form, the CDR3 reads TGTGCCAGCAGGGCCTCTGGACTAGCAGGAGATACGCAGTATTTT. Protein sequence: CASRASGLAGDTQYF.

The rearrangement joins TRBV6-2 or TRBV6-3 to TRBJ2-2, with a possible D match to TRBD1 (6 bases). CDR3 length equals 15 residues. The ends were cut back, 8 bases at V and 7 bases at J, with 20 bases in the middle. Germline CDR1 MNHEY, CDR2 SVGEGT. CDR3 sequence: CASSRGGAVVGELFF. The CDR3 DNA follows: TGTGCCAGCTCCAGAGGGGGAGCTGTGGTCGGGGAGCTGTTTTTT.

This clonotype was recorded a few times. This chain uses TRBV12-3 or TRBV12-4 with TRBJ1-5, with 8 nucleotides matching TRBD1. This CDR3 has 16 amino acids. Trimming took 7 bases from V and 0 from J; bases not matched to a gene: 8. The CDR3 region has the DNA TGTGCCAGCACTGACAGGGGTCGAACTAGCAATCAGCCCCAGCATTTT. This encodes CASTDRGRTSNQPQHF.

This clonotype occurred a few times. V and J are TRBV27 and TRBJ1-5; D possibly corresponds to TRBD1 (6 bases). Germline CDR1 is MNHEY and CDR2 is SMNVEV (reference sequence). This CDR3 has 13 residues. V lost 4 bases and J 10 bases, leaving 14 bases between the germline ends. The chain's CDR3 is CASSSGGGIPQHF. The DNA for the CDR3 is TGTGCCAGCAGTTCCGGGGGCGGTATACCCCAGCATTTT.

As regards this clonotype: A much more abundant neighbour one base away suggests this may be a read error. V and J are TRBV29-1 and TRBJ2-5; 13 bases line up with TRBD2. CDR3 length: 15 amino acids. V was clipped by 3 bases and J by 11 bases; unmatched bases: 12. Germline V gene lookup returns CDR1 SQVTM and CDR2 ANQGSEA. For the CDR3, the DNA is TGCAGCGTTGAGCGGACTAGCGGGAGTTCTAATGAGCAGTACTTC. Its protein product is CSVERTSGSSNEQYF.

The V gene is TRBV7-2, the J gene TRBJ2-1; 8 bases are a match to TRBD2. The junction had 7 bases not matched to a gene; V was cut back by 1 base and J by 8 bases. The germline CDR1 and CDR2 sequences are SGHTA and FQGNSA. The CDR3 has 15 residues. The CDR3 DNA reads TGTGCCAGCAGCTTAGACCGGGGGGGGCGAGATGAGCAGTTCTTC. Translated, it gives CASSLDRGGRDEQFF.

The chain employs TRBV6-2 or TRBV6-3 and TRBJ2-4; TRBD1 matches 8 bases. The assigned J gene may be wrong: the sequence end matches TRBJ2-7 better. The CDR3 consists of 14 residues. Germline V gives CDR1 MNHEY, CDR2 SVGEGT. The CDR3 nucleotides are TGTGCCAGCACCGAGACAGGGGCAGGGTACGAGCAGTACTTC. It specifies CASTETGAGYEQYF.

The chain joins TRBV2 to TRBJ1-1, with TRBD1 matching 8 bases. Germline V gene data show CDR1 as SNHLY and CDR2 as FYNNEI. After removal of 11 bases from V and 3 bases from J, the junction contained 5 bases not matched to a gene. The CDR3 consists of 12 residues. CDR3 in amino acids: CAGQGGYTEAFF. The CDR3 region has the DNA TGTGCCGGACAGGGAGGGTACACTGAAGCTTTCTTT.

On this clonotype itself: At one end, the junction sequence differs from germline, possibly due to a read error. J is TRBJ1-2 and V is TRBV20-1; no reliable D call. CDR1 and CDR2 (germline): DFQATT, SNEGSKA (reference sequence). This CDR3 has 13 residues. The CDR3 DNA follows: TGCAGTTCTAGTGCTGGGAAGGACTATGGCTACACCTTC. Its translation: CSSSAGKDYGYTF.

This clonotype occurred a few times. The gene calls are TRBV6-2 or TRBV6-3 and TRBJ2-7; 8 bases are shared with TRBD1. V was pared by 6 bases and J by 8 bases, with 9 bases of the junction left unmatched. The CDR3 totals 13 residues. Germline CDR1 reads MNHEY; CDR2 reads SVGEGT. DNA for the CDR3: TGTGCCAGCAGCAACACTCGGGACAGGCAGCAGTACTTC. Amino acid sequence: CASSNTRDRQQYF.

This clonotype has more than one count but fewer than ten. The V call is TRBV4-1, the J call TRBJ2-7; TRBD1 aligns across 7 bases. V gave up 6 bases and J gave up 6 bases; unmatched junction bases: 11. The CDR3 has 14 residues. The germline CDR1 and CDR2 sequences are MGHRA and YSYEKL. The DNA for the CDR3 is TGCGCCAGCAGTTACATTGACAGGGCAGGCGAGCAGTACTTC. Translated: CASSYIDRAGEQYF.

The CDR3 reads CASSFMIQPQHF. The CDR3 bases are TGTGCCAGCAGTTTTATGATCCAGCCCCAGCATTTT. The chain employs TRBV28 and TRBJ1-5, with D uncertain. Germline V gives CDR1 MDHEN, CDR2 SYDVKM. The CDR3 loop spans 12 amino acids. Between the trimmed V and J ends, which lost 3 bases and 7 bases, there was a span of 7 bases.

This clonotype has more than one count but fewer than ten. The V gene is TRBV5-1, the J gene TRBJ2-3; 8 positions agree with TRBD1. This CDR3 region has 14 residues. V lost 2 bases and J lost 4; bases outside the gene matches: 3. Germline lookup yields CDR1 SGHRS and CDR2 YFSETQ. Here the CDR3 DNA reads TGCGCCAGCAGCTTACCAGGGGGCCCAGATACGCAGTATTTT. Residues: CASSLPGGPDTQYF.

This clonotype was seen once. The chain links TRBV11-2 to TRBJ2-3; the match to TRBD2 covers 7 bases. Losses at the gene ends were 2 bases for V and 1 base for J; bases not matched to a gene: 6. The CDR3 is 16 amino acids. The V gene's germline CDR1 is SGHAT and CDR2 FQNNGV. The CDR3 loop reads CASSLLGAGGTDTQYF. The DNA for the CDR3 is TGTGCCAGCAGCTTACTGGGCGCGGGGGGCACAGATACGCAGTATTTT.